This TCR beta chain was captured by sequencing in a study of blood T cells in healthy people across ages. Study-level findings and limits: Diversity figures derived from one million T cells were judged to underestimate the true value. Unsorted PBMC material precluded a definitive naive versus antigen-experienced comparison.

Germline CDR1 is SSHAT and CDR2 is FNYEAQ (reference sequence). Germline trimming cut 5 bases from V and 8 bases from J; bases unmatched to any gene: 12. There are 15 residues in the CDR3. This clonotype has only one observation. Its antigen is still unknown. A second roughly 7 to 11 cycle PCR used barcoded and J-beta primers. In TCRdb, the 5' RACE reads were re-called with MiXCR into one record per CDR3 protein. The sample includes approximately 1.5 million distinct CDR3 sequences, roughly 32% of them seen just once. J is TRBJ2-1 and V is TRBV7-7, with 7 bases fitting TRBD1. Source material: blood. This receptor was taken from a woman under 40 in good health. The CDR3 region has the DNA TGTGCCAGCAGCAAGACAGGGTTGACACGGGATGAGCAGTTCTTC. It yields the protein CASSKTGLTRDEQFF.